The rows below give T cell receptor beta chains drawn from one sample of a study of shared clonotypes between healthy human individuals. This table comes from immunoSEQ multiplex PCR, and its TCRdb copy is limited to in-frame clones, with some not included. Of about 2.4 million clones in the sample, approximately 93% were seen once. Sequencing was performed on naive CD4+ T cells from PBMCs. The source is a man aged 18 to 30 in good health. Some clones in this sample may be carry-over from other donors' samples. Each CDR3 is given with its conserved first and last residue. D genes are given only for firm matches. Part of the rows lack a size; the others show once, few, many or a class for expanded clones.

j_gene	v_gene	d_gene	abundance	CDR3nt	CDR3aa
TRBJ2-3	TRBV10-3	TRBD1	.	TGTGCCATCAGGTCTCACCGGGACAGGACCAAAATCAGCACAGATACGCAGTATTTT	CAIRSHRDRTKISTDTQYF
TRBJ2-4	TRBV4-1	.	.	TGCGCCAGCAGCCAATACGTCGGGCTAGCCAAAAACATTCAGTACTTC	CASSQYVGLAKNIQYF
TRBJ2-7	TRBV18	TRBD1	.	TGTGCCAGCTCAGGGACAGGGGGCGGGAGCGAGCAGTACTTC	CASSGTGGGSEQYF
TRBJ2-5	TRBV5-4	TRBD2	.	TGTGCCAGCAGCTTGGAGCTAGCGGGAGATGGGGAAGGCCAGTACTTC	CASSLELAGDGEGQYF
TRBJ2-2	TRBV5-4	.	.	TGTGCCAGCAGCGTCAGAGAGGCGAACACCGGGGAGCTGTTTTTT	CASSVREANTGELFF
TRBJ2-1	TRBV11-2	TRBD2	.	TGTGCCAGCAGCTTAGGACTAGCGGGATCCTACAATGAGCAGTTCTTC	CASSLGLAGSYNEQFF
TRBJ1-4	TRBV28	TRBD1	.	TGTGCCAGCAGTTCCGGAGGGACAGGGGGCGCGGAAAAACTGTTTTTT	CASSSGGTGGAEKLFF
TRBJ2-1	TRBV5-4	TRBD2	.	TGTGCCAGCAGCTTGGCATCTAGCGGCCTCAATGAGCAGTTCTTC	CASSLASSGLNEQFF
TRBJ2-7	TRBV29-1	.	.	TGCAGCGTTGAGCTGTCGACCGAGCAGTACTTC	CSVELSTEQYF
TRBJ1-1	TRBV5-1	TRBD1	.	TGCGCCAGCAGCTTGATAACGACAGGGGCTGAGGCTTTCTTT	CASSLITTGAEAFF
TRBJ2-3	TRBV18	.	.	TGTGCCAGCTCACCACGAGAGGCAGATACGCAGTATTTT	CASSPREADTQYF
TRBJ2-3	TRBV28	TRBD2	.	TGTGCCAGCAGTTTAACTAGCGGGAGCGGCCCGTCCCCTCAGTATTTT	CASSLTSGSGPSPQYF
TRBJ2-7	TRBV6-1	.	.	TGTGCCAGCAGTGAATTGGTCGGCGGGGCCACGGGCGAGCAGTACTTC	CASSELVGGATGEQYF
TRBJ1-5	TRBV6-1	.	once	TGTGCCAGCAGACCGGGGGACCAGCCCCAGCATTTT	CASRPGDQPQHF
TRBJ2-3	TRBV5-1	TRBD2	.	TGCGCCAGCAGCTTGCTTCTAGCGGGCACAGATACGCAGTATTTT	CASSLLLAGTDTQYF
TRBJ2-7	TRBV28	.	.	TGTGCCAGCAGTTTGAGTTATAACAGGGTGTACTTC	CASSLSYNRVYF
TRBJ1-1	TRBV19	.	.	TGTGCCAGCACCCAGGGTCTGGGCACTGAAGCTTTCTTT	CASTQGLGTEAFF
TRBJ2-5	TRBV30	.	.	TGTGGACGGCAAGAGACCCAGTACTTC	CGRQETQYF
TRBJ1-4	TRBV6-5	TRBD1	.	TGTGCCAGCAGGGGACAGGGGGTTGAAAAACTGTTTTTT	CASRGQGVEKLFF
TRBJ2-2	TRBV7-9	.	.	TGTGCCAGCAGTCATGGGGCCTCCACGGCCGGGGAGCTGTTTTTT	CASSHGASTAGELFF
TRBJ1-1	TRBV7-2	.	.	TGTGCCAGCAGCCCCTGGAGGGGTCTCACTGAAGCTTTCTTT	CASSPWRGLTEAFF
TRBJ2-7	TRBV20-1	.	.	TGCAGTGCAAGCCCCGGTGGGGAGCAGTACTTC	CSASPGGEQYF
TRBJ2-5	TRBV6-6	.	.	TGTGCCAGCAGTGTAGAAGGTTTGGGGACCCAGTACTTC	CASSVEGLGTQYF
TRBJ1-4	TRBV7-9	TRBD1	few	TGTGCCAGCAGCAAGGGGACAGGGCTTAATGAAAAACTGTTTTTT	CASSKGTGLNEKLFF
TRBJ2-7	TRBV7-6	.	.	TGTGCCAGCAGCTCCGGGGTGAATGGCGAGCAGTACTTC	CASSSGVNGEQYF
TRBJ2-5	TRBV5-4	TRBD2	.	TGTGCCAGCAGTCCTAGCGGCGGGAGGGAAGAGACCCAGTACTTC	CASSPSGGREETQYF
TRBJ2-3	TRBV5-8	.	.	TGTGCCAGCAGCCTTAGATTAAGTGGATCAGATACGCAGTATTTT	CASSLRLSGSDTQYF
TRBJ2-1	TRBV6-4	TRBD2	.	TGTGCCAGCAGTCCAGAAGGACTAGCCTCCTACAATGAGCAGTTCTTC	CASSPEGLASYNEQFF
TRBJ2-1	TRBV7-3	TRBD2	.	TGTGCCAGCAGCTTTCTACGGACTAGCGGGAGGGCCCTGGACAATGAGCAGTTCTTC	CASSFLRTSGRALDNEQFF
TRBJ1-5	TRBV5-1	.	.	TGCGCCAGCAGCCCCGGAGGGGCAGGAACCAATCAGCCCCAGCATTTT	CASSPGGAGTNQPQHF
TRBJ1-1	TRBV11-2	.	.	TGTGCCAGCAGCTTAGATTCCAATCGCATCCAAGCCCACACTGAAGCTTTCTTT	CASSLDSNRIQAHTEAFF
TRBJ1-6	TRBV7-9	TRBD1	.	TGTGCCAGCAGCGCAACCGGGACAGGCTATAATTCACCCCTCCACTTT	CASSATGTGYNSPLHF
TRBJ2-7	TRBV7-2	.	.	TGTGCCAGCAGCTTAAAAGGGTCAGGGGACGAGCAGTACTTC	CASSLKGSGDEQYF
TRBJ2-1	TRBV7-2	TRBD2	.	TGTGCCAGCAGCTCCTCCGGGACTACCCTCAATGAGCAGTTCTTC	CASSSSGTTLNEQFF
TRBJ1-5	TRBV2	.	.	TGTGCCAGCAGTGATACCCAGGGCACCAATCAGCCCCAGCATTTT	CASSDTQGTNQPQHF
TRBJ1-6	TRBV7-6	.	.	TGTGCCAGCAGCTTAGGCCAGGGGTCCAATTCACCCCTCCACTTT	CASSLGQGSNSPLHF
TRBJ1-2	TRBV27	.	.	TGTGCCACCCTACCGTGGGCAGGGGAATATGGCTACACCTTC	CATLPWAGEYGYTF
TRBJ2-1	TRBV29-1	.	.	TGCAGCGTTGCCGGGAACCGGGCCCACTCCTACAATGAGCAGTTCTTC	CSVAGNRAHSYNEQFF
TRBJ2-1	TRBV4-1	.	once	TGCGCCAGCAGCCAAGTTATACCGAACCTGGTGGTGGAGCAGTTCTTC	CASSQVIPNLVVEQFF
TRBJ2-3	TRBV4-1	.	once	TGCGCCAGCAGCCAATTTTTCGGAATCACAGATACGCAGTATTTT	CASSQFFGITDTQYF
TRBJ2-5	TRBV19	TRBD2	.	TGTGCCAGTAGTATAGCCGGGAGGGCCCTCCCCCAGTACTTC	CASSIAGRALPQYF
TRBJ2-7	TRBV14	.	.	TGTGCCAGCAGCCTCCGGACGGATTCCTACGAGCAGTACTTC	CASSLRTDSYEQYF
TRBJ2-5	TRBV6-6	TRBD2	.	TGTGCCAGCAGACCGACTAGCGGCAAAGAGACCCAGTACTTC	CASRPTSGKETQYF
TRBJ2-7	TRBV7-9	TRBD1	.	TGTGCCAGCAGCTCGCAGGGGGCTGGTCAGTACTTC	CASSSQGAGQYF
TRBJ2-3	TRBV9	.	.	TGTGCCAGCAGCGTAGGGGGAGGACGCACAGATACGCAGTATTTT	CASSVGGGRTDTQYF
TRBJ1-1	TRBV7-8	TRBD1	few	TGTGCCAGCAGGGCTAACAGGGGTGACGCTGAAGCTTTCTTT	CASRANRGDAEAFF
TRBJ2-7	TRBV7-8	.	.	TGTGCCAGCAGCCGGGGAGGTACCTACGAGCAGTACTTC	CASSRGGTYEQYF
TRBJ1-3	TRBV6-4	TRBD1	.	TGTGCCAGCAGGGACAGGAATTACTCTGGAAACACCATATATTTT	CASRDRNYSGNTIYF
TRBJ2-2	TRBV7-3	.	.	TGTGCCAGCAGCTTAAGGCCTAGTCGGAGTACCGGGGAGCTGTTTTTT	CASSLRPSRSTGELFF
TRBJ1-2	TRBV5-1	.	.	TGCGCCAGCACCTGGGAGACAGGCGCTAACTATGGCTACACCTTC	CASTWETGANYGYTF